Following are 13 T cell receptor beta chains from one sample sequenced in a study of blood T cell dynamics during melanoma immunotherapy. Time point indicated: week 3, after first cycle of checkpoint inhibitor. The data were produced by immunoSEQ multiplex PCR, yet TCRdb's version contains in-frame clones alone and is incomplete. The sample gives about 6,000 clones, around 80% of which show up once; roughly a third is in the top ten. Sequencing used blood, obtained from a patient treated with checkpoint blockade. The receptors here all came from a human donor with melanoma.

The chain uses TRBV10-1 and TRBJ2-1; the D gene could be TRBD1 or TRBD2 (5 bases each). CDR1 is WNHNN and CDR2 is SYGVQD in the germline V gene (reference sequence). V was cut by 2 bases and J by 6 bases, with 20 bases left in between. The CDR3 is 17 residues long. CDR3 DNA sequence: TGCGCCAGCAGTGAGGAAAGGTTTGGGACGGACTCCAATGAGCAGTTCTTC. Its translation is CASSEERFGTDSNEQFF.

The genes are TRBV28 and TRBJ2-7, with 10 bases fitting TRBD2. With 4 bases clipped from V and 0 bases from J, the junction kept 3 bases outside the gene matches. CDR1 MDHEN and CDR2 SYDVKM come from the germline V gene. The CDR3 is 15 amino acids. In DNA, the CDR3 is TGTGCCAGCAGTTATGGACTAGCGGCCTCCTACGAGCAGTACTTC. Translated, it gives CASSYGLAASYEQYF.

The V call is TRBV18, the J call TRBJ1-6; 12 bases line up with TRBD1. The CDR3 spans 17 residues. The germline V gene has CDR1 KGHSH and CDR2 LQKENI. The trim removed 3 bases at V and 11 bases at J, leaving 11 bases unmatched. The CDR3 loop is CASSPRAGTGGKPPLHF. The CDR3 DNA sequence: TGTGCCAGCTCACCGAGGGCCGGGACAGGGGGCAAGCCACCCCTCCACTTT.

The chain recombines TRBV19 with TRBJ2-7; D unclear. CDR1 and CDR2 from the germline V gene are LNHDA and SQIVND (reference sequence). V lost 3 bases to trimming and J lost 0 bases, with 12 bases between them. This CDR3 region has 15 residues. This chain's CDR3 is CASSIHGDNSYEQYF. CDR3 in DNA: TGTGCCAGTAGTATTCATGGTGATAACTCCTACGAGCAGTACTTC.

This chain connects TRBV10-1 to TRBJ2-1, with 7 bases fitting TRBD1. The germline gives CDR1 WNHNN, CDR2 SYGVQD (reference sequence). V lost 6 bases and J lost 7; bases outside the gene matches: 6. This CDR3 is built from 13 residues. The CDR3 protein is CASSTGQQNEQFF. DNA for the CDR3: TGCGCCAGCAGCACGGGACAGCAAAATGAGCAGTTCTTC.

In its sample, this clone is medium-sized. This chain connects TRBV7-9 to TRBJ2-7, with 9 nucleotides matching TRBD1. The CDR3 is 15 residues long. V gave up 4 bases and J gave up 5 bases; unmatched junction bases: 9. CDR1 SEHNR and CDR2 FQNEAQ come from the germline V gene (reference sequence). The CDR3 loop reads CASSYPRDRDHEQYF. The CDR3 DNA sequence: TGTGCCAGCAGCTACCCCCGGGACAGGGACCACGAGCAGTACTTC.

V gene TRBV5-1 combines with J gene TRBJ1-3; D call uncertain. The V end lost 0 bases, the J end lost 0 bases, and 13 bases lay between the germline ends. This CDR3 has 17 amino acids. Germline V CDR1 and CDR2: SGHRS, YFSETQ. In DNA, the CDR3 is TGCGCCAGCAGCTTGGAGCTCCAGGCCGTCTCTGGAAACACCATATATTTT. Amino acid sequence: CASSLELQAVSGNTIYF.

This sequence joins TRBV9 and TRBJ1-4; the D gene is possibly TRBD1 (5 bases). The CDR3 consists of 16 residues. The germline CDR1 and CDR2 sequences are SGDLS and YYNGEE. V lost 2 bases, J lost 3 bases, and 14 bases lay in between. The CDR3 nucleotides are TGTGCCAGCAGCGTCACCCCGGGGGGGGCTAATGAAAAACTGTTTTTT. Translation gives CASSVTPGGANEKLFF.

This clone was counted a few times. The CDR3 DNA is TGTGCCAGTAGTACAACAGCGAGCTCCTACGAGCAGTACTTC. Translating gives CASSTTASSYEQYF. The chain joins TRBV19 to TRBJ2-7, with D uncertain. The germline V and J ends were trimmed by 4 bases and 0 bases, with 10 bases remaining between them. The germline V gene has CDR1 LNHDA and CDR2 SQIVND (reference sequence). This CDR3 spans 14 amino acids.

V gene TRBV18 combines with J gene TRBJ2-5, with D hard to call. V was shortened by 8 bases and J by 4 bases, with 14 bases between the two germline ends. The CDR3 is made up of 13 amino acids. Germline assignment: CDR1 KGHSH and CDR2 LQKENI. CDR3 in amino acids: CASLRAVGETQYF. The CDR3 DNA is TGTGCCAGCCTAAGGGCCGTAGGAGAGACCCAGTACTTC. Full variable domain (outside the CDR3, taken from reference TRBV18 and TRBJ2-5): NAGVMQNPRHLVRRRGQEARLRCSPMKGHSHVYWYRQLPEEGLKFMVYLQKENIIDESGMPKERFSAEFPKEGPSILRIQQVVRGDSAAYFCASLRAVGETQYFGPGTRLLVL.

V and J are TRBV19 and TRBJ2-1; the match to TRBD2 covers 11 bases. V dropped 4 bases and J dropped 2; count of bases not matched to a gene: 7. The CDR3 has 17 residues. Germline V CDR1 and CDR2: LNHDA, SQIVND (reference sequence). The chain's CDR3 is CASSRAGLAVAYNEQFF. CDR3 nucleotide sequence: TGTGCCAGTAGTAGGGCGGGACTAGCGGTTGCCTACAATGAGCAGTTCTTC.

The rearrangement joins TRBV5-1 to TRBJ1-3; D may be TRBD1 (5 bases). Trimming took 3 bases from V and 0 from J, leaving 19 bases between them. Germline CDR1 SGHRS, CDR2 YFSETQ. This CDR3 comprises 18 residues. The CDR3 coding sequence is TGCGCCAGCAGCTCTAGCTATTTCCAGGGCGCCTCTGGAAACACCATATATTTT. It is translated as CASSSSYFQGASGNTIYF.

This clone showed up just a few times. This rearrangement joins TRBV11-3 to TRBJ2-5, with D maybe TRBD2 (6 bases). The CDR3 has 15 amino acids. Trimming removed 5 bases from V and 5 bases from J, with 18 bases in between. Germline assignment: CDR1 SGHNT and CDR2 YENEEA. CDR3 DNA: TGTGCCAGCAGCACCCGGACGGAAGCGGGTGAGACCCAGTACTTC. The encoded protein is CASSTRTEAGETQYF.